These 20 T cell receptor beta chains were all obtained from the same sample, sequenced in a study of cytomegalovirus exposure and HLA in healthy donors. Primers for the PCR totalled 60 Vbeta and 13 Jbeta. The data were produced by immunoSEQ multiplex PCR, yet TCRdb's version contains in-frame clones alone and is incomplete. The sample has roughly 190,000 clones; approximately 79% are singletons. The sample consisted of PBMCs. The source is a girl aged 10 to 17 in good health and CMV-seropositive.

The chain employs TRBV2 and TRBJ1-4, with a possible D match to TRBD1 (5 bases). CDR3 length: 16 amino acids. Trimming left V 7 bases short and J 5 bases short, with 20 bases between. Per the germline V gene, CDR1 is SNHLY and CDR2 is FYNNEI. CDR3 in amino acids: CASTKTTGGGNEKLFF. Here the CDR3 DNA reads TGTGCCAGCACCAAAACAACAGGCGGGGGAAATGAAAAACTGTTTTTT. The whole variable domain, filled in from reference TRBV2 and TRBJ1-4, reads EPEVTQTPSHQVTQMGQEVILRCVPISNHLYFYWYRQILGQKVEFLVSFYNNEISEKSEIFDDQFSVERPDGSNFTLKIRSTKLEDSAMYFCASTKTTGGGNEKLFFGSGTQLSVL.

This chain links TRBV4-2 with TRBJ2-2; 7 nucleotides align to TRBD1. The V segment lost 8 bases and the J segment 0 bases; nucleotides outside the gene matches: 9. CDR3 length: 16 amino acids. Germline values: CDR1 LGHNA, CDR2 YNFKEQ. The CDR3 bases are TGTGCCAGCCGCTTAGAGGGACAGACGAACACCGGGGAGCTGTTTTTT. It yields the protein CASRLEGQTNTGELFF.

The chain combines TRBV7-2 with TRBJ2-7, with 8 nucleotides matching TRBD1. The CDR3 is 15 residues long. Germline-derived CDR1 and CDR2 are SGHTA and FQGNSA. After removal of 4 bases from V and 1 base from J, the junction contained 6 bases not matched to a gene. The CDR3 DNA follows: TGTGCCAGCAGCTCGTCAGGGGGCTTTTCCTACGAGCAGTACTTC. It yields the protein CASSSSGGFSYEQYF.

The sample holds a few counts of this clone. The chain combines TRBV29-1 with TRBJ1-1; TRBD1 is a possible D gene (5 bases). Trimming pared 2 bases from V and 5 bases from J, leaving 12 bases between. Germline CDR1 and CDR2: SQVTM and ANQGSEA. The CDR3 is made up of 13 amino acids. The CDR3 sequence: CSVEFGGGTEAFF. CDR3 nucleotides: TGCAGCGTTGAATTTGGGGGGGGGACTGAAGCTTTCTTT.

The chain is built from TRBV2 and TRBJ2-3, with 12 bases lining up with TRBD2. Unmatched junction bases numbered 4, after V lost 3 bases and J lost 3 bases. This CDR3 has 16 residues. Germline lookup yields CDR1 SNHLY and CDR2 FYNNEI. The CDR3 spells CASSDPGLAGTDTQYF. For the CDR3, the DNA is TGTGCCAGCAGTGATCCGGGACTAGCGGGTACAGATACGCAGTATTTT.

The table lists this clone with a count of one. The chain links TRBV6-6 to TRBJ2-5; 7 bases match TRBD2. The CDR3 spans 14 residues. The V gene end was trimmed by 4 bases and the J gene end by 3 bases; junction bases not matched to a gene: 5. CDR1 and CDR2 (germline): MNHNY, SVGAGI (reference sequence). The CDR3 loop reads CASSWGGREETQYF. CDR3 DNA: TGTGCCAGCAGTTGGGGAGGGAGGGAAGAGACCCAGTACTTC.

The chain has TRBV10-3 and TRBJ2-7, with D possibly being TRBD2 (5 bases). The CDR3 contains 14 residues. Trimming pared 6 bases from V and 3 bases from J, leaving 15 bases between. Looked up from germline, CDR1 is ENHRY and CDR2 is SYGVKD. CDR3 in DNA: TGTGCCATCAGCAACGCACTAGGAAACTACGAGCAGTACTTC. Residues: CAISNALGNYEQYF.

V is TRBV5-4 and J is TRBJ2-3; 14 bases are a match to TRBD2. The CDR3 runs 17 residues. Germline trimming cut 2 bases from V and 0 bases from J; bases unmatched to any gene: 2. CDR1 is SGHNT and CDR2 is YYREEE in the germline V gene (reference sequence). CDR3 nucleotides: TGTGCCAGCAGCTTCCGGACTAGCGGGGGGAGCACAGATACGCAGTATTTT. Protein: CASSFRTSGGSTDTQYF.

A few counts support this clone. The CDR3 sequence: CASSPRASGESVSYNEQFF. The CDR3 bases are TGTGCCAGCAGCCCGAGGGCTAGCGGGGAATCGGTATCCTACAATGAGCAGTTCTTC. This sequence joins TRBV11-2 and TRBJ2-1; 9 nucleotides agree with TRBD2. CDR3 length equals 19 residues. Trimming cost V 5 bases and J 1 base; bases outside gene matches: 15. The germline gives CDR1 SGHAT, CDR2 FQNNGV.

This sequence joins TRBV4-2 and TRBJ2-1; 7 positions agree with TRBD2. The CDR3 loop spans 16 amino acids. Germline V gene data show CDR1 as LGHNA and CDR2 as YNFKEQ. Losses at the gene ends were 0 bases for V and 7 bases for J; bases not matched to a gene: 9. The CDR3 sequence: CASSQELRGGNNEQFF. The CDR3 DNA reads as TGTGCCAGCAGCCAAGAGTTGCGCGGGGGAAATAATGAGCAGTTCTTC.

This clone has a handful of counts. This chain links TRBV7-2 with TRBJ2-7, with D unclear. Trimming cost V 2 bases and J 2 bases, with 13 bases left between them. This CDR3 contains 15 residues. CDR1 SGHTA and CDR2 FQGNSA come from the germline V gene. This CDR3 reads CASSLSRLGPYEQYF. The CDR3 DNA reads as TGTGCCAGCAGCTTATCCCGCCTTGGCCCCTACGAGCAGTACTTC. Full variable domain (outside the CDR3, taken from reference TRBV7-2 and TRBJ2-7): GAGVSQSPSNKVTEKGKDVELRCDPISGHTALYWYRQSLGQGLEFLIYFQGNSAPDKSGLPSDRFSAERTGGSVSTLTIQRTQQEDSAVYLCASSLSRLGPYEQYFGPGTRLTVT.

This clone was recorded once. The chain is built from TRBV7-2 and TRBJ2-7, with 10 bases aligning to TRBD2. The CDR3 sequence is 15 residues long. J gave up 7 bases and V 2 bases, and 8 bases lay outside the gene matches. CDR1 and CDR2 from the germline V gene are SGHTA and FQGNSA. CDR3 in DNA: TGTGCCAGCAGCTTATCACTAGCGGGGATGGGGGAGCAGTACTTC. It specifies CASSLSLAGMGEQYF. The full variable domain, rest sourced from reference TRBV7-2 and TRBJ2-7, is GAGVSQSPSNKVTEKGKDVELRCDPISGHTALYWYRQSLGQGLEFLIYFQGNSAPDKSGLPSDRFSAERTGGSVSTLTIQRTQQEDSAVYLCASSLSLAGMGEQYFGPGTRLTVT.

This chain joins TRBV15 and TRBJ2-2, with D maybe TRBD2 (6 bases). The CDR3 sequence is 16 residues long. Germline V lookup: CDR1 LNHNV, CDR2 YYDKDF (reference sequence). The V end was cut by 0 bases, the J end by 5 bases, with 13 bases between. Here the CDR3 DNA reads TGTGCCACCAGCAGAGAAGAGACTAGTCTAACCGGGGAGCTGTTTTTT. Translated, it gives CATSREETSLTGELFF.

This chain joins TRBV5-8 and TRBJ1-2, with 7 bases fitting TRBD1. CDR1 SGHTS and CDR2 YDEGEE come from the germline V gene. This CDR3 comprises 15 residues. The trim removed 0 bases at V and 2 bases at J, leaving 4 bases unmatched. This chain's CDR3 is CASSLVQGGNYGYTF. CDR3 nucleotides: TGTGCCAGCAGCTTGGTGCAGGGGGGAAACTATGGCTACACCTTC.

The V gene is TRBV6-6, the J gene TRBJ2-2, with 7 bases identical to TRBD1. Germline CDR1 and CDR2: MNHNY and SVGAGI (reference sequence). This CDR3 region has 16 residues. With V trimmed by 4 bases and J by 3 bases, 8 bases remained unmatched. The CDR3 reads CASSSSNRGHTGELFF. CDR3 bases: TGTGCCAGCAGTTCCTCCAACAGGGGACACACCGGGGAGCTGTTTTTT.

V is TRBV9 and J is TRBJ2-1; D unresolved. V lost 0 bases and J 0 bases, leaving 7 bases between the germline ends. In germline, CDR1 is SGDLS, CDR2 YYNGEE. The CDR3 loop spans 15 amino acids. The CDR3 here is CASSVGLVSYNEQFF. The CDR3 region has the DNA TGTGCCAGCAGCGTAGGGCTAGTCTCCTACAATGAGCAGTTCTTC.

The chain uses TRBV6-6 and TRBJ2-7; D perhaps matches TRBD1 (5 bases). The V end lost 5 bases, the J end lost 5 bases, and 16 bases lay between the germline ends. Per germline, CDR1 MNHNY and CDR2 SVGAGI (reference sequence). This CDR3 is built from 14 residues. The CDR3 nucleotides read TGTGCCAGCAGTCTCTTGGGCAGGGCAGACGAGCAGTACTTC. Residues: CASSLLGRADEQYF.

The chain uses TRBV5-1 and TRBJ2-1; 8 positions match TRBD1. The CDR3 has 16 residues. CDR1 SGHRS and CDR2 YFSETQ come from the germline V gene. V shed 0 bases and J 0 bases; nucleotides not matched to a gene: 2. CDR3 sequence (DNA): TGCGCCAGCAGCTTGGTCGGGACAGGCTCCTACAATGAGCAGTTCTTC. Amino acids: CASSLVGTGSYNEQFF.

The rearrangement links TRBV30 to TRBJ1-4; D is unresolved. CDR1 is GTSNPN, CDR2 SVGIG, per germline (reference sequence). Trimming removed 3 bases at V and 2 bases at J, with 10 bases between. The length of the CDR3 is 14 residues. The CDR3 region is CAWRWASTNEKLFF. In nucleotides, the CDR3 is TGTGCCTGGAGGTGGGCCTCTACTAATGAAAAACTGTTTTTT.

This chain joins TRBV30 and TRBJ1-1; D may be TRBD1 (5 bases). V lost 2 bases and J 1 base, leaving 20 bases between the germline ends. Germline V gene data show CDR1 as GTSNPN and CDR2 as SVGIG (reference sequence). The CDR3 is 17 amino acids. The CDR3 here is CAWSNVRQGSANTEAFF. CDR3 in DNA: TGTGCCTGGAGTAACGTACGTCAGGGTTCGGCGAACACTGAAGCTTTCTTT.